The 31 T cell receptor beta chains reported below all come from one sample, sequenced in a study of cytomegalovirus exposure and HLA in healthy donors. Primers for the PCR totalled 60 Vbeta and 13 Jbeta. The repertoire was sequenced with immunoSEQ multiplex PCR; TCRdb's copy has only in-frame clones and lacks some. The table has about 95,000 clones, nearly 70% seen once. The sample consisted of PBMCs. All receptors come from a woman in her forties or fifties in good health and CMV-seropositive.

The CDR3: CASSLAAGNTDTQYF. CDR3 coding DNA: TGTGCCAGCAGCTTGGCAGCGGGGAACACAGATACGCAGTATTTT. The chain employs TRBV7-6 and TRBJ2-3, with TRBD2 matching over 7 bases. Germline loops: CDR1 SGHVS, CDR2 FNYEAQ. This CDR3 has 15 residues. J was trimmed by 2 bases and V by 3 bases; bases with no gene match: 5. The full variable domain, rest sourced from reference TRBV7-6 and TRBJ2-3, is GAGVSQSPRYKVTKRGQDVALRCDPISGHVSLYWYRQALGQGPEFLTYFNYEAQQDKSGLPNDRFSAERPEGSISTLTIQRTEQRDSAMYRCASSLAAGNTDTQYFGPGTRLTVL.

The V gene is TRBV5-1, the J gene TRBJ1-3; TRBD1 might be the D (5 bases). The germline V gene encodes CDR1 SGHRS and CDR2 YFSETQ. V dropped 2 bases and J dropped 0 bases, with 12 bases sitting between them. The CDR3 length is 16 residues. The CDR3 nucleotides are TGCGCCAGCAGCTTCACAGGACAAGGCTCTGGAAACACCATATATTTT. Encoded protein: CASSFTGQGSGNTIYF.

The CDR3 reads CASSAPRAGGSTDTQYF. DNA for the CDR3: TGTGCCAGCAGCGCCCCTCGGGCGGGAGGATCCACAGATACGCAGTATTTT. This chain joins TRBV7-9 and TRBJ2-3; 8 bases match TRBD2. The CDR3 runs to 17 residues. The J segment lost 2 bases and the V segment lost 5 bases, leaving 12 bases of the junction unmatched. Germline CDR1 reads SEHNR; CDR2 reads FQNEAQ (reference sequence).

This clone was found a few times. The chain uses TRBV5-6 and TRBJ1-2; TRBD1 aligns across 8 bases. Unmatched junction bases numbered 9, after V lost 5 bases and J lost 6 bases. The CDR3 contains 14 residues. CDR1 SGHDT and CDR2 YYEEEE come from the germline V gene. Here the CDR3 DNA reads TGTGCCAGCAGATACAGGGGGAGAATCGATGGCTACACCTTC. It is translated as CASRYRGRIDGYTF.

J is TRBJ2-7 and V is TRBV6-4, with 10 bases fitting TRBD2. With 7 bases clipped from V and 3 bases from J, the junction kept 15 bases outside the gene matches. The germline V gene has CDR1 MRHNA and CDR2 SNTAGT. The CDR3 extends over 17 amino acids. The CDR3 spells CASTTKGGTSAYYEQYF. As DNA, the CDR3 is TGTGCCAGCACCACGAAAGGTGGGACTAGCGCCTACTACGAGCAGTACTTC.

The sample holds a few counts of this clone. The rearrangement uses TRBV2 and TRBJ2-1; 8 positions match TRBD2. The V gene's germline CDR1 is SNHLY and CDR2 FYNNEI. V shed 4 bases, J shed 8 bases, and the junction held 10 bases outside the gene matches. CDR3 length: 15 amino acids. The CDR3 DNA follows: TGTGCCAGCAGTGTGGACGGGAGGGCGGTGGATGAGCAGTTCTTC. This sequence encodes CASSVDGRAVDEQFF.

The chain carries TRBV7-2 and TRBJ2-1; TRBD2 matches at 13 bases. The germline V gene has CDR1 SGHTA and CDR2 FQGNSA. V dropped 5 bases and J dropped 9; count of bases not matched to a gene: 7. This CDR3 has 15 amino acids. The CDR3 nucleotides are TGTGCCAGCAGCACCGACGGACTAGCGGGAGTTGAGCAGTTCTTC. This translates into CASSTDGLAGVEQFF. Full variable domain (remainder filled in from reference TRBV7-2 and TRBJ2-1): GAGVSQSPSNKVTEKGKDVELRCDPISGHTALYWYRQSLGQGLEFLIYFQGNSAPDKSGLPSDRFSAERTGGSVSTLTIQRTQQEDSAVYLCASSTDGLAGVEQFFGPGTRLTVL.

The chain carries TRBV14 and TRBJ2-5; D perhaps matches TRBD1 (6 bases). V gave up 0 bases and J gave up 5 bases, with 13 bases separating them. This CDR3 has 15 residues. Germline-derived CDR1 and CDR2 are SGHDN and FVKESK. In DNA form, the CDR3 reads TGTGCCAGCAGCCAAGATTCAGGGGCAAGGGAGACCCAGTACTTC. It translates to CASSQDSGARETQYF.

By share, this clone counts as medium-sized. V usage is TRBV10-3 and J usage is TRBJ2-2, with D possibly being TRBD1 (6 bases). Germline-derived CDR1 and CDR2 are ENHRY and SYGVKD. V lost 2 bases and J 0 bases, leaving 10 bases between the germline ends. The CDR3 is 16 amino acids. The chain's CDR3 is CAISEGGQPNTGELFF. As DNA, the CDR3 is TGTGCCATCAGTGAGGGCGGACAGCCGAACACCGGGGAGCTGTTTTTT.

The chain uses TRBV4-1 and TRBJ2-1; 11 bases align to TRBD2. The germline CDR1 and CDR2 sequences are MGHRA and YSYEKL. Trimming cost V 3 bases and J 10 bases; bases outside gene matches: 8. The CDR3 extends over 15 amino acids. The CDR3 DNA reads TGCGCCAGCAGCCAGGGACTAGCGGTACAATGGGAGCAGTTCTTC. Residues: CASSQGLAVQWEQFF.

This clone was seen a single time. The rearrangement uses TRBV5-1 and TRBJ1-1; D not resolved. The CDR3 is 15 amino acids. Germline V lookup: CDR1 SGHRS, CDR2 YFSETQ. V shed 0 bases and J shed 0 bases, with 9 bases lying between them. The CDR3 loop reads CASSLDTVMNTEAFF. The DNA of the CDR3 is TGCGCCAGCAGCTTGGACACCGTTATGAACACTGAAGCTTTCTTT.

The rearrangement uses TRBV19 and TRBJ1-1; D is unclear. V lost 10 bases and J lost 1, with 13 bases in between. CDR1 and CDR2 (germline): LNHDA, SQIVND (reference sequence). The length of the CDR3 is 13 residues. In DNA form, the CDR3 reads TGTGCCACCTCGGTAGCGCAGAACACTGAAGCTTTCTTT. Residues: CATSVAQNTEAFF.

CDR3 sequence reads: CASSWTGLWRRNQPQHF. The CDR3 coding sequence is TGTGCCAGCAGTTGGACAGGCCTTTGGCGGCGCAATCAGCCCCAGCATTTT. The J gene is TRBJ1-5, the V gene TRBV28, with 7 bases fitting TRBD1. The germline gives CDR1 MDHEN, CDR2 SYDVKM. Trimming at V came to 4 bases and at J to 2 bases, leaving 11 bases not matched to a gene. The CDR3 runs 17 residues.

The rearrangement joins TRBV28 to TRBJ2-7, with 11 bases aligning to TRBD2. With 0 bases clipped from V and 3 bases from J, the junction kept 10 bases outside the gene matches. This CDR3 region has 18 residues. Germline V gene lookup returns CDR1 MDHEN and CDR2 SYDVKM. The CDR3 DNA reads TGTGCCAGCAGTTTATGGGGGAGCGGTAGCGGGAGGGACTACGAGCAGTACTTC. Encoded protein: CASSLWGSGSGRDYEQYF.

This chain connects TRBV6-6 to TRBJ1-4; 10 bases align to TRBD1. Looked up from germline, CDR1 is MNHNY and CDR2 is SVGAGI (reference sequence). This CDR3 region has 16 residues. V shed 6 bases and J 2 bases; nucleotides not matched to a gene: 6. CDR3 bases: TGTGCCAGCAGCTCACCGGGACAGGGGACTAATGAAAAACTGTTTTTT. This gives the protein CASSSPGQGTNEKLFF.

This rearrangement joins TRBV10-2 to TRBJ1-1; TRBD1 matches at 8 bases. There are 13 residues in the CDR3. Germline trimming cut 10 bases from V and 0 bases from J; bases unmatched to any gene: 4. Germline V gives CDR1 WSHSY, CDR2 SAAADI. CDR3 protein: CATRQGLNTEAFF. CDR3 DNA sequence: TGCGCCACCAGACAGGGGCTGAACACTGAAGCTTTCTTT.

The rearrangement joins TRBV27 to TRBJ2-3; TRBD2 matches at 13 bases. CDR1 is MNHEY and CDR2 is SMNVEV in the germline V gene (reference sequence). The length of the CDR3 is 17 residues. With V trimmed by 8 bases and J by 0 bases, 8 bases remained unmatched. CDR3 region: CASGSGLAGSSTDTQYF. The CDR3 DNA sequence: TGTGCCAGCGGCTCGGGACTAGCGGGGAGTAGCACAGATACGCAGTATTTT.

The J gene is TRBJ1-1, the V gene TRBV6-1; 8 bases match TRBD1. CDR3 length: 13 amino acids. The V segment lost 3 bases and the J segment 10 bases; nucleotides outside the gene matches: 7. Per germline, CDR1 MNHNS and CDR2 SASEGT. The DNA for the CDR3 is TGTGCCAGCAGTGACCCGGACAGGGTGAGAGCTTTCTTT. This encodes CASSDPDRVRAFF.

The chain has TRBV2 and TRBJ2-6, with unresolved D. The V end lost 9 bases, the J end lost 0 bases, and 9 bases lay between the germline ends. Per the germline V gene, CDR1 is SNHLY and CDR2 is FYNNEI. This CDR3 region has 14 residues. CDR3 nucleotide sequence: TGTGCCAGTGGTGGGCGCTCTGGGGCCAACGTCCTGACTTTC. It translates to CASGGRSGANVLTF.

CDR3 nucleotides: TGTGCCAGTAAACAGACTAGCGGGAGCGACGAGCAGTACTTC. Its protein product is CASKQTSGSDEQYF. J is TRBJ2-5 and V is TRBV11-2, with 12 nucleotides matching TRBD2. Judging by the DNA end, TRBJ2-7 fits better; the J call may be wrong. Germline CDR1 is SGHAT and CDR2 is FQNNGV. The CDR3 runs to 14 residues.

This chain joins TRBV7-9 and TRBJ2-4; a weak D match, TRBD2 (6 bases). Germline assignment: CDR1 SEHNR and CDR2 FQNEAQ (reference sequence). The CDR3 runs 12 residues. V was clipped by 3 bases and J by 7 bases, with 7 bases between them. CDR3 protein: CASSFGGNIQYF. The CDR3 DNA follows: TGTGCCAGCAGCTTTGGGGGGAACATTCAGTACTTC.

This clone was counted once. V is TRBV10-3 and J is TRBJ2-1; 10 nucleotides match TRBD2. This CDR3 region has 15 residues. Germline CDR1 and CDR2: ENHRY and SYGVKD. With 10 bases clipped from V and 8 bases from J, the junction kept 14 bases outside the gene matches. CDR3 DNA sequence: TGTGCCACCAACGCCGTAGCGGGAGGTAGGGATGAGCAGTTCTTC. It yields the protein CATNAVAGGRDEQFF.

This clone was detected once. A much larger clone lies one base from this, so it may be a read error. The chain has TRBV4-1 and TRBJ2-1, with TRBD1 matching 11 bases. The junction had 1 base not matched to a gene; V was cut back by 4 bases and J by 2 bases. In germline, CDR1 is MGHRA, CDR2 YSYEKL. The CDR3 has 15 residues. The CDR3 DNA follows: TGCGCCAGCAGCCCGGGACAGGGGGCCTACAATGAGCAGTTCTTC. It specifies CASSPGQGAYNEQFF.

The rearrangement joins TRBV15 to TRBJ2-4, with a tentative D call TRBD1 (6 bases). The CDR3 length is 17 residues. From germline, CDR1 is LNHNV and CDR2 YYDKDF (reference sequence). V lost 1 base, J lost 0 bases, and 13 bases lay in between. CDR3 protein: CATSRGVTGLAKNIQYF. CDR3 bases: TGTGCCACCAGCAGAGGGGTGACAGGACTAGCCAAAAACATTCAGTACTTC.

This chain uses TRBV29-1 with TRBJ2-1, with 7 bases matching TRBD1. The CDR3 is made up of 15 amino acids. After removal of 7 bases from V and 4 bases from J, the junction contained 13 bases not matched to a gene. Germline lookup yields CDR1 SQVTM and CDR2 ANQGSEA. This chain's CDR3 is CSALRRDRAYNEQFF. The CDR3 DNA sequence: TGCAGCGCCCTACGTCGTGACAGGGCATACAATGAGCAGTTCTTC.

The chain joins TRBV4-1 to TRBJ2-2, with D perhaps TRBD1 (7 bases). Between the trimmed V and J ends, which lost 0 bases and 6 bases, there was a span of 14 bases. The germline CDR1 and CDR2 sequences are MGHRA and YSYEKL. This CDR3 has 16 residues. In DNA form, the CDR3 reads TGCGCCAGCAGCCAAGATTCAGGGGGGCGCTCCGGGGAGCTGTTTTTT. Its translation is CASSQDSGGRSGELFF.

This rearrangement joins TRBV10-2 to TRBJ1-1; 9 positions agree with TRBD1. The CDR3 spans 15 residues. CDR1 WSHSY and CDR2 SAAADI come from the germline V gene. V gave up 6 bases and J gave up 0 bases; unmatched junction bases: 5. The CDR3 region is CASRRGQGMNTEAFF. CDR3 bases: TGCGCCAGCAGGCGGGGACAGGGAATGAACACTGAAGCTTTCTTT.

The chain combines TRBV29-1 with TRBJ2-1; D remains ambiguous. Germline V CDR1 and CDR2: SQVTM, ANQGSEA. Trimming shortened V by 2 bases and J by 3 bases, and 11 bases separated the two germline ends. The CDR3 is 14 residues long. The CDR3 bases are TGCAGCGTTGAATCCCAGGTGGACTACAATGAGCAGTTCTTC. Its translation is CSVESQVDYNEQFF.

The CDR3 nucleotides are TGTGCCAGCCGCCGAGGGTTGGGCAATCAGCCCCAGCATTTT. As protein: CASRRGLGNQPQHF. This chain links TRBV27 with TRBJ1-5; D ambiguous. Germline assignment: CDR1 MNHEY and CDR2 SMNVEV (reference sequence). The CDR3 is 14 amino acids. Trimming took 8 bases from V and 2 from J, leaving 13 bases between them.

This clone has at least ten counts. The V and J genes are TRBV29-1 and TRBJ1-1; the D gene is possibly TRBD1 (5 bases). Between the trimmed V and J ends, which lost 3 bases and 8 bases, there was a span of 16 bases. In germline, CDR1 is SQVTM, CDR2 ANQGSEA. The CDR3 length is 13 residues. The CDR3 coding sequence is TGCAGCGTTGAGAAGTATTCAGGGTCAGAAGCTTTCTTT. Translated: CSVEKYSGSEAFF.

This clone showed up just a few times. The rearrangement joins TRBV12-5 to TRBJ2-3; D is unclear. There are 13 residues in the CDR3. The V end lost 6 bases, the J end lost 3 bases, and 10 bases lay between the germline ends. The germline CDR1 and CDR2 sequences are LGHNT and FRNRAP. CDR3 sequence: CASGHGETDTQYF. The DNA of the CDR3 is TGTGCTAGTGGACACGGAGAGACAGATACGCAGTATTTT. Using reference TRBV12-5 and TRBJ2-3 for the parts outside the CDR3, the full variable domain is DARVTQTPRHKVTEMGQEVTMRCQPILGHNTVFWYRQTMMQGLELLAYFRNRAPLDDSGMPKDRFSAEMPDATLATLKIQPSEPRDSAVYFCASGHGETDTQYFGPGTRLTVL.